The sequence of this T cell receptor beta chain was determined in a study of T cells in Graves' hyperthyroidism and ophthalmopathy. Findings of the study overall: In the blood, most expanded thyroid clonotypes above 0.001 appeared as well. Stable hyperthyroidism was separated from ophthalmopathy by a model based on 13 V-J features. It was a median approximately six months before onset that the model predicted ophthalmopathy.

Trimming at V came to 8 bases and at J to 5 bases, leaving 6 bases not matched to a gene. The CDR3 is 13 residues long. Per germline, CDR1 ENHRY and CDR2 SYGVKD. RNA transcripts yielded amplified TCR beta CDR3 regions. Carried out on the TCR CDR3, a first-round RT-PCR used the HTBI primer set. TCRdb redid the calling of the multiplex PCR reads with MiXCR, one entry per CDR3 protein. The sample records 650,000 to 800,000 distinct CDR3 sequences, 45% being singletons. The study excluded patients with uncontrolled infection, other autoimmune disease, pregnancy or lactation. This clonotype was counted many times. Antigen unknown.

The receptor's source is an adult man with Graves' disease, either hyperthyroidism or ophthalmopathy (not recorded which). Input material: peripheral blood or thyroid tissue (not recorded which). This chain uses TRBV10-3 with TRBJ1-5; the match to TRBD1 covers 7 bases. CDR3 DNA: TGTGCCATCTGCGGAGACAGGGATCAGCCCCAGCATTTT. It encodes CAICGDRDQPQHF.